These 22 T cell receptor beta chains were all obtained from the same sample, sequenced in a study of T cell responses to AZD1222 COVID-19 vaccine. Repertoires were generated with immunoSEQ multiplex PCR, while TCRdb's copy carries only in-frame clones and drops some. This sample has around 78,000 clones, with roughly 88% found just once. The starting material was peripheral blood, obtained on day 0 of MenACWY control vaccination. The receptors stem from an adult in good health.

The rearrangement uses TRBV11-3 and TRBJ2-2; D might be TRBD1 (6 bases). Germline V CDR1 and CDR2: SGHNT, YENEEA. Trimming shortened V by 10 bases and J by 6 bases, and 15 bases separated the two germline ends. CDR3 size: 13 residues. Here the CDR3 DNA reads TGTGCCACACGCCAGGGGTCCCCCGGGGAGCTGTTTTTT. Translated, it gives CATRQGSPGELFF.

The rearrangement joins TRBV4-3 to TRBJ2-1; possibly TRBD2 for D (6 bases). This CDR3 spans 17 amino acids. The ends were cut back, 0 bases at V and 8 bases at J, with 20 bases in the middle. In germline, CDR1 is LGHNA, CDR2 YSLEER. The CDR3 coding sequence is TGCGCCAGCAGCCAAGATGGGGCGGGACTGACTTCCCATGAGCAGTTCTTC. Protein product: CASSQDGAGLTSHEQFF.

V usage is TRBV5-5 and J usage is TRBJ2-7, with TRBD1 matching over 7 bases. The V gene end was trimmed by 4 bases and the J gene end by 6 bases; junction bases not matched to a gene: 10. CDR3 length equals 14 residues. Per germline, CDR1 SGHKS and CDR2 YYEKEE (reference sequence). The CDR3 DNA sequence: TGTGCCAGCAGCCCCCGGGACAGAAGGCCCGAGCAGTACTTC. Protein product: CASSPRDRRPEQYF.

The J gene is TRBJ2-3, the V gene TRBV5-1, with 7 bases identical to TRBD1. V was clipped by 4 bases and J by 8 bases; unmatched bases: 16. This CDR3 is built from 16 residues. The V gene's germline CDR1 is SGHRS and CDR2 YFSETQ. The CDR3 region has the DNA TGCGCCAGCAGCACCAAGGGGACAGATCGATCTGGTACGCAGTATTTT. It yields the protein CASSTKGTDRSGTQYF.

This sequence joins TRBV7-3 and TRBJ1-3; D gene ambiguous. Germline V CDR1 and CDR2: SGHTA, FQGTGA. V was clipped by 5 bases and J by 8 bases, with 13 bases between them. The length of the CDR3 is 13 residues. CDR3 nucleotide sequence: TGTGCCAGCAGCGCACGCACTGGGGACACCATATATTTT. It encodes CASSARTGDTIYF. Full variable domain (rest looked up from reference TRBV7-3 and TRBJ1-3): GAGVSQTPSNKVTEKGKYVELRCDPISGHTALYWYRQSLGQGPEFLIYFQGTGAADDSGLPNDRFFAVRPEGSVSTLKIQRTERGDSAVYLCASSARTGDTIYFGEGSWLTVV.

The CDR3 DNA follows: TGCAGTGCTAGTAGAGGGGCAATGGACGATCAGCCCCAGCATTTT. It specifies CSASRGAMDDQPQHF. V is TRBV20-1 and J is TRBJ1-5; possibly TRBD1 for D (5 bases). Germline CDR1 reads DFQATT; CDR2 reads SNEGSKA (reference sequence). Deletions cut 3 bases from V and 5 bases from J, with 17 bases between. The length of the CDR3 is 15 residues.

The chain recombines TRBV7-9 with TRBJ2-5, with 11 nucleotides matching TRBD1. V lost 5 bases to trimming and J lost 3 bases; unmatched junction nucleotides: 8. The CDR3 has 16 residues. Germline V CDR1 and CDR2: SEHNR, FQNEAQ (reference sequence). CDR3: CASSPGDRGLKETQYF. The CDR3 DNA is TGTGCCAGCAGCCCAGGGGACAGGGGGTTAAAAGAGACCCAGTACTTC.

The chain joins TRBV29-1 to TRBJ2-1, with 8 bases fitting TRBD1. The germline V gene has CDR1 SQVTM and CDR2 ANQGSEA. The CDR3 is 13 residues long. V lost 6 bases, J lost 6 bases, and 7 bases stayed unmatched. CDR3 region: CSVTGVRLNEQFF. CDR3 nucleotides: TGCAGCGTGACAGGGGTTCGCCTCAATGAGCAGTTCTTC.

CDR3 in DNA: TGTGCCAGCACCTCATTTAGCGGGCTCTACGAGCAGTACTTC. Its protein is CASTSFSGLYEQYF. The genes are TRBV7-2 and TRBJ2-7, with 7 bases lining up with TRBD2. CDR3 length: 14 amino acids. Losses at the gene ends were 7 bases for V and 3 bases for J; bases not matched to a gene: 9. CDR1 is SGHTA and CDR2 is FQGNSA in the germline V gene.

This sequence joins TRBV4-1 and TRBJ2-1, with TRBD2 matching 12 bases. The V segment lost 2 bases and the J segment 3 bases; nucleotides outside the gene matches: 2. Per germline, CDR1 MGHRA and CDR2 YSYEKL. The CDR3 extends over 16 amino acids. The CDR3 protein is CASSQSLAGGYNEQFF. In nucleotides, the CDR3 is TGCGCCAGCAGCCAATCACTAGCGGGGGGCTACAATGAGCAGTTCTTC.

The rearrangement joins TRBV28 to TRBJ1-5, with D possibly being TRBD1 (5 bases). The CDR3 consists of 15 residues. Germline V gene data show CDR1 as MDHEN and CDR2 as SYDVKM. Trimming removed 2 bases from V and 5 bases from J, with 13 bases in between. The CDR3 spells CASSLGAGNDQPQHF. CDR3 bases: TGTGCCAGCAGTTTAGGGGCAGGGAACGATCAGCCCCAGCATTTT. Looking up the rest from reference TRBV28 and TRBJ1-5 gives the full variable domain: DVKVTQSSRYLVKRTGEKVFLECVQDMDHENMFWYRQDPGLGLRLIYFSYDVKMKEKGDIPEGYSVSREKKERFSLILESASTNQTSMYLCASSLGAGNDQPQHFGDGTRLSIL.

CDR3 in DNA: TGTGCCACCAGTGATCCGACCGGACAGGCCTTAGTGGATACGCAGTATTTT. Amino acids: CATSDPTGQALVDTQYF. The chain uses TRBV24-1 and TRBJ2-3, with 7 bases identical to TRBD1. The CDR3 is 17 residues long. Losses at the gene ends were 3 bases for V and 6 bases for J; bases not matched to a gene: 14. The V gene's germline CDR1 is KGHDR and CDR2 SFDVKD.

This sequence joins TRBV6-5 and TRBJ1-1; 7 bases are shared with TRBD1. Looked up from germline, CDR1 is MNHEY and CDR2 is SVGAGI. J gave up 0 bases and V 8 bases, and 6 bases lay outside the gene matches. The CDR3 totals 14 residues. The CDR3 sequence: CASGKGAVNTEAFF. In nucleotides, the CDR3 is TGTGCCAGCGGGAAGGGGGCAGTGAACACTGAAGCTTTCTTT.

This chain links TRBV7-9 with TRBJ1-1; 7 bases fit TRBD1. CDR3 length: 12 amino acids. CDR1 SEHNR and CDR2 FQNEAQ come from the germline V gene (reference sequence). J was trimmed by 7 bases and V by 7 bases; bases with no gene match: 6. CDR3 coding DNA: TGTGCCAGCAACCGACAGGGCCTTGAAGCTTTCTTT. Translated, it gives CASNRQGLEAFF.

CDR3 protein: CASSQEISTGELFF. As DNA, the CDR3 is TGCGCCAGCAGCCAAGAAATAAGTACCGGGGAGCTGTTTTTT. The V gene is TRBV4-3, the J gene TRBJ2-2; the D is unclear. V lost 0 bases and J lost 5, with 7 bases in between. The germline CDR1 and CDR2 sequences are LGHNA and YSLEER. The CDR3 covers 14 residues.

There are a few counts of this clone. The CDR3 region is CASSQPGPSTNYGYTF. The CDR3 nucleotides read TGCGCCAGCAGCCAACCTGGACCTTCTACTAACTATGGCTACACCTTC. This chain connects TRBV4-1 to TRBJ1-2; D uncertain. The V gene lost 2 bases and the J gene lost 0 bases, with 13 bases spanning the gap. CDR1 and CDR2 (germline): MGHRA, YSYEKL. The CDR3 is made up of 16 amino acids.

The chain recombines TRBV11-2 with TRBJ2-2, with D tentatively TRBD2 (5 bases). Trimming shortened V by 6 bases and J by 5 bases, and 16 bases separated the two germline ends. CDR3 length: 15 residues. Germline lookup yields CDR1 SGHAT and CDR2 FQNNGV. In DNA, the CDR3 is TGTGCCAGCAGGTCGACTTCTCCGGGGACCGGGGAGCTGTTTTTT. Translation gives CASRSTSPGTGELFF. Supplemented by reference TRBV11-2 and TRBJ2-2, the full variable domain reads EAGVAQSPRYKIIEKRQSVAFWCNPISGHATLYWYQQILGQGPKLLIQFQNNGVVDDSQLPKDRFSAERLKGVDSTLKIQPAKLEDSAVYLCASRSTSPGTGELFFGEGSRLTVL.

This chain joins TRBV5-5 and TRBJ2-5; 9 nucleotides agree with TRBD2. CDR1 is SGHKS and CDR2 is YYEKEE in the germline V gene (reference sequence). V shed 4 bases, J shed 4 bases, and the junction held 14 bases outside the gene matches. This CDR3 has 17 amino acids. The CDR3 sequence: CASSQDFWRGGRETQYF. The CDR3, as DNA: TGTGCCAGCAGCCAGGACTTTTGGCGGGGGGGCCGAGAGACCCAGTACTTC.

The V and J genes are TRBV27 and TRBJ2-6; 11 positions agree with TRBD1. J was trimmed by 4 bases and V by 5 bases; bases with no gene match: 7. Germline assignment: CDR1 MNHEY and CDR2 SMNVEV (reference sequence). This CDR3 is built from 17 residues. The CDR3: CASSPGTGGTGANVLTF. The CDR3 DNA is TGTGCCAGCAGTCCCGGGACAGGGGGAACGGGGGCCAACGTCCTGACTTTC.

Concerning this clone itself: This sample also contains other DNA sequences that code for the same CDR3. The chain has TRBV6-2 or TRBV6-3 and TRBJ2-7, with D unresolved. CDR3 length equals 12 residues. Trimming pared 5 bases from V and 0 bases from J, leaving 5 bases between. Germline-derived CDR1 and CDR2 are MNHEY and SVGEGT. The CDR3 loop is CASSLSSYEQYF. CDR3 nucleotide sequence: TGTGCCAGCAGTCTTAGCTCCTACGAGCAGTACTTC.

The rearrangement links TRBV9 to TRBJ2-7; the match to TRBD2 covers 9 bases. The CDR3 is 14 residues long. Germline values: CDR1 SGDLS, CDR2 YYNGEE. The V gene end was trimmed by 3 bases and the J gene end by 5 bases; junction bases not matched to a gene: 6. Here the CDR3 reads CASSGIAGVDEQYF. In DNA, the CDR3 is TGTGCCAGCAGCGGTATAGCGGGGGTCGACGAGCAGTACTTC.

The CDR3 region has the DNA TGTGCCAGCAGGCGGGATTTAAATGAAAAACTGTTTTTT. Translation: CASRRDLNEKLFF. The J gene is TRBJ1-4, the V gene TRBV12-3 or TRBV12-4; D gene unclear. Trimming shortened V by 6 bases and J by 5 bases, and 10 bases separated the two germline ends. This CDR3 has 13 amino acids.